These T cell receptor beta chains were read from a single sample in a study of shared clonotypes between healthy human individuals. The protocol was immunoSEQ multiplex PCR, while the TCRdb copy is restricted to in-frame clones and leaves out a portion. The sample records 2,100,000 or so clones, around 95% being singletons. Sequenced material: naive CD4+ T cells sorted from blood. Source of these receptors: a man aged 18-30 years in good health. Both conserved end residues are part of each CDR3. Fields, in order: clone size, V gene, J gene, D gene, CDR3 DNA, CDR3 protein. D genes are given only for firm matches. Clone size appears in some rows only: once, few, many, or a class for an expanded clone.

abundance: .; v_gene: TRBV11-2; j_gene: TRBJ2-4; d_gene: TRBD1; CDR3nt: TGTGCCAGCAGCTCCGGGACAGGGTTAGACATTCAGTACTTC; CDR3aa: CASSSGTGLDIQYF
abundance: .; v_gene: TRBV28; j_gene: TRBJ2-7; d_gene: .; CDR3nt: TGTGCCAGCCGGACCAGCGGGACAGCCTACGAGCAGTACTTC; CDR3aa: CASRTSGTAYEQYF
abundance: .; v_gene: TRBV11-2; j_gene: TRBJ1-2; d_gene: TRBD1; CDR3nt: TGTGCCAGCAGCCCCCGGGACAGGGTGTATGGCTACACCTTC; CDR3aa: CASSPRDRVYGYTF
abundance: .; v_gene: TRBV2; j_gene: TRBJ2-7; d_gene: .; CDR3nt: TGTGCCAGCAGGCCGTGGGGCCGCACCTACGAGCAGTACTTC; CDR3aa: CASRPWGRTYEQYF
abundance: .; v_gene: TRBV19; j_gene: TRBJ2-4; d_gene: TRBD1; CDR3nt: TGTGCCAGTAGTATCGTCGGGACAGGGGTTAAAAACATTCAGTACTTC; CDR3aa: CASSIVGTGVKNIQYF
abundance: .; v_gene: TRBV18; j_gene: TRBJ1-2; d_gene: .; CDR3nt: TGTGCCAGCTCACCAGTGCTAGAAGGGGGCTACACCTTC; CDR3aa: CASSPVLEGGYTF
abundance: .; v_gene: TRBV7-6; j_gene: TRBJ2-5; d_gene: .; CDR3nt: TGTGCCAGCAGCCTCGGCCGCCTAGAGACCCAGTACTTC; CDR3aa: CASSLGRLETQYF
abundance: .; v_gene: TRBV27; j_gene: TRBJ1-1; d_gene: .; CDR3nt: TGTGCCAGCAGCCCCCGAACCGGAGGGATCACTGAAGCTTTCTTT; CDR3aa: CASSPRTGGITEAFF
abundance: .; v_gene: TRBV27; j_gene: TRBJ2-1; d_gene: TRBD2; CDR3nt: TGTGCCAGCAGTTTCAGCGGGGCGGGCCCCAATGAGCAGTTCTTC; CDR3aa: CASSFSGAGPNEQFF
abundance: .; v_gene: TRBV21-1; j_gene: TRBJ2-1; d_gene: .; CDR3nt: TGTGCCAGCAGCTTTTTTTCAAGCGGGAGGGCCGCTGAGCAGTTCTTC; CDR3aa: CASSFFSSGRAAEQFF
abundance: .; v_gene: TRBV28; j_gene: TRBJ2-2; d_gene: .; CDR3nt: TGTGCCAGCAGTCATGGGGGGGCTGGCACCGGGGAGCTGTTTTTT; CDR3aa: CASSHGGAGTGELFF
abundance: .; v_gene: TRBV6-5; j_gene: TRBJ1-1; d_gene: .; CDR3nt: TGTGCCAGCCATTCAGTGAACACTGAAGCTTTCTTT; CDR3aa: CASHSVNTEAFF
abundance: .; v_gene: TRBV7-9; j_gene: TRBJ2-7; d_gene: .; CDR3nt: TGTGCCAGCAGCCTTAAGGTGCAAGGGGAGGTCAAGTACTTC; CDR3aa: CASSLKVQGEVKYF
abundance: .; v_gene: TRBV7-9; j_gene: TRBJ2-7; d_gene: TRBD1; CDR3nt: TGTGCCAGCAGCCCGGGGACAGGGGGCTCCTACGAGCAGTACTTC; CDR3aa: CASSPGTGGSYEQYF
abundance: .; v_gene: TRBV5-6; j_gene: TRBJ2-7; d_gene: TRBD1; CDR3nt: TGTGCCAGCAGCCCCGGGACAGGGAATGTCTACGAGCAGTACTTC; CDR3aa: CASSPGTGNVYEQYF
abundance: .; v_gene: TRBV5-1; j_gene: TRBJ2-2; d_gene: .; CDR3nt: TGCGCCAGCAGCTTGACGATCACGAACACCGGGGAGCTGTTTTTT; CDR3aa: CASSLTITNTGELFF
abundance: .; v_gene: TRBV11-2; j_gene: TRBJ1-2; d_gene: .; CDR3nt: TGTGCCAGCAGCCGACCCCGGGACGGTAACTATGGCTACACCTTC; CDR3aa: CASSRPRDGNYGYTF
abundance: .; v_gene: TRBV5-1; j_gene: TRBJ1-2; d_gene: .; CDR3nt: TGCGCCAGCAGCTTGGATGGCGACGGTGGCTACACCTTC; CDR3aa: CASSLDGDGGYTF
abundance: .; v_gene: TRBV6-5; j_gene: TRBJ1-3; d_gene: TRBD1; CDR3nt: TGTGCCAGCAGTTACTCCGGGACAGGGAAACTGCCCATATATTTT; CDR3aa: CASSYSGTGKLPIYF
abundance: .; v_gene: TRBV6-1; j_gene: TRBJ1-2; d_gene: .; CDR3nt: TGTGCCAGCAGTGAACCAGGGGTGGGAAACTATGGCTACACCTTC; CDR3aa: CASSEPGVGNYGYTF
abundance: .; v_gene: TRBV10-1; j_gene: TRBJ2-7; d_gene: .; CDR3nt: TGCGCCAGCAGTGAGGGGACAAGTCCCTACGAGCAGTACTTC; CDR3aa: CASSEGTSPYEQYF
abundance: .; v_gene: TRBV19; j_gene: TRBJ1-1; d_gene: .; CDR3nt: TGTGCCAGTAGTATGGGCCGGGGTCGGGGCACTGAAGCTTTCTTT; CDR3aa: CASSMGRGRGTEAFF
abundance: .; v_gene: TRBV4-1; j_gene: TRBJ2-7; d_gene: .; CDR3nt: TGCGCCAGCAGCCAAGATCTGGGACCCTACGAGCAGTACTTC; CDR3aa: CASSQDLGPYEQYF
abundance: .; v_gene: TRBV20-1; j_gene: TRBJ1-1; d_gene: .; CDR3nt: TGCAGTGCTGCGGACTTCACTGAAGCTTTCTTT; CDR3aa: CSAADFTEAFF
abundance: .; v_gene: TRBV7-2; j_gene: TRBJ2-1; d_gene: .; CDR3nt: TGTGCCAGCAGCTTAGGGGTCAGTCCCAATGAGCAGTTCTTC; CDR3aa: CASSLGVSPNEQFF
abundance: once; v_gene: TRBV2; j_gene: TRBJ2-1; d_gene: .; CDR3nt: TGTGCCAGCAGTGAAATCGTGATAGTCAACAATGAGCAGTTCTTC; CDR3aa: CASSEIVIVNNEQFF
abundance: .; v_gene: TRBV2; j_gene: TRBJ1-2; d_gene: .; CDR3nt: TGTGCCAGCAGTGTTCATGGGGGGGAAACCTTC; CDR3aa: CASSVHGGETF
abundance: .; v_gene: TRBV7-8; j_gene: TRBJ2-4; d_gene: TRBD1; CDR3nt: TGTGCCAGCAGCCCGCCGGGGACAGGCCCCAAAAACATTCAGTACTTC; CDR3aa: CASSPPGTGPKNIQYF
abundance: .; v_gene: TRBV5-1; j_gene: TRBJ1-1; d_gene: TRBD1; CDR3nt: TGCGCCAGCAGCCTGGGACAGGGCTCTACTGAAGCTTTCTTT; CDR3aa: CASSLGQGSTEAFF
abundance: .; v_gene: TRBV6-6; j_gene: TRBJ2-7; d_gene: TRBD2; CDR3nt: TGTGCCAGCAGTCCCGGACTAGCGGGAGGGGGGTACGAGCAGTACTTC; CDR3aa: CASSPGLAGGGYEQYF
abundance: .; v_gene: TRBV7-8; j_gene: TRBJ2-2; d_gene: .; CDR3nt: TGTGCCAGCAGCTTAGCCCAGGGGTCCACCGGGGAGCTGTTTTTT; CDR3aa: CASSLAQGSTGELFF
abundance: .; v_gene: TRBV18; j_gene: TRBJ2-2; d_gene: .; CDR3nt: TGTGCCAGCTCACCTAACTGGGGGGCCGGGGAGCTGTTTTTT; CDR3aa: CASSPNWGAGELFF
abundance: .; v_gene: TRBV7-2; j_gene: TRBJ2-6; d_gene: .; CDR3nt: .; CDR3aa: CASSPGLAGVRRANVLTF
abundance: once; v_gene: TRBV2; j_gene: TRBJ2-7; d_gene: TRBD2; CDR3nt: TGTGCCAGCAGGGCCCAGGGAGGAGCGGGAGGTTCCTACGAGCAGTACTTC; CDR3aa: CASRAQGGAGGSYEQYF
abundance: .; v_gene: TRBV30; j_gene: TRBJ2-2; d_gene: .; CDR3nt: TGTGCCCAAAACCGGGGGCCCACCGGGGAGCTGTTTTTT; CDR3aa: CAQNRGPTGELFF
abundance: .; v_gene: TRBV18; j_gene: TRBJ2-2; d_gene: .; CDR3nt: TGTGCCAGCTCACCACCCAACCCGGCGGACGGGGAGCTGTTTTTT; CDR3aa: CASSPPNPADGELFF
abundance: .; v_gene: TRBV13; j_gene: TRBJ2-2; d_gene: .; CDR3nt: TGTGCCAGCAGCCGTTTTCCGGGACTGTCACCCACCGGGGAGCTGTTTTTT; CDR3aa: CASSRFPGLSPTGELFF
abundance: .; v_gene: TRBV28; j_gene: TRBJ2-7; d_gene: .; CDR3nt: TGTGCCAGCAGTTTTCACATTTCTTACAGGGACTCCTACGAGCAGTACTTC; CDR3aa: CASSFHISYRDSYEQYF
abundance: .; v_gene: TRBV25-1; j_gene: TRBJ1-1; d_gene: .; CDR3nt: TGTGCCAGCAGCTCGTTCGGGGGGGCTGAAGCTTTCTTT; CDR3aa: CASSSFGGAEAFF
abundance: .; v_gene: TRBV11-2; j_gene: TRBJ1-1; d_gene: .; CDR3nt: TGTGCCAGCGGGACTGTGGAGACTGAAGCTTTCTTT; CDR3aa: CASGTVETEAFF
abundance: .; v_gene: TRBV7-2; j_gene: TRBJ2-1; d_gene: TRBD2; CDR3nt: TGTGCCAGCAGCACAGGGGCTAGCGGGAGCGGTGAGCAGTTCTTC; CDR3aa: CASSTGASGSGEQFF
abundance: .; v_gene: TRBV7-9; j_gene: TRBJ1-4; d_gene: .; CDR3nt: TGTGCCAGCAGCTTATGGGACAATAATGAAAAACTGTTTTTT; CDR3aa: CASSLWDNNEKLFF
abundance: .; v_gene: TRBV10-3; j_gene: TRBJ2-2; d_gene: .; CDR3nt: TGTGCCATCAGTGCAGGTAGGAACACCGGGGAGCTGTTTTTT; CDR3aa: CAISAGRNTGELFF
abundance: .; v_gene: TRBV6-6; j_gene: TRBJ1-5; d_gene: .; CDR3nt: TGTGCCAGCAGTTACTCCCCCCAGGCCCCCAATCAGCCCCAGCATTTT; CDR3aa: CASSYSPQAPNQPQHF
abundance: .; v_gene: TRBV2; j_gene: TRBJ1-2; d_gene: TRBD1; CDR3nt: TGTGCCAGCAGGGGGACAGGGCCTTACGGCTACACCTTC; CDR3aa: CASRGTGPYGYTF